These 5 T cell receptor beta chains share one sample of origin, sequenced in a study of T cell changes during pregnancy in multiple sclerosis. The repertoire was sequenced with immunoSEQ multiplex PCR; TCRdb's copy has only in-frame clones and lacks some. Of approximately 90,000 clones in the sample, approximately 90% were seen once. The sequencing here drew on peripheral blood, taken before pregnancy. The source is a female donor with multiple sclerosis, enrolled in a pregnancy study.

The CDR3 nucleotides read TGCGCCAGCAGCCAAGATGGGGTAGCGGGGGTCTACAATGAGCAGTTCTTC. Its protein is CASSQDGVAGVYNEQFF. The chain has TRBV4-1 and TRBJ2-1; TRBD2 agrees at 9 bases. The J segment lost 3 bases and the V segment lost 0 bases, leaving 6 bases of the junction unmatched. CDR3 length: 17 amino acids. Germline values: CDR1 MGHRA, CDR2 YSYEKL.

This clone was recorded a few times. V and J are TRBV19 and TRBJ2-7; TRBD1 is a possible D gene (5 bases). V lost 5 bases and J lost 4, with 9 bases in between. Germline-derived CDR1 and CDR2 are LNHDA and SQIVND (reference sequence). The CDR3 totals 12 residues. DNA of the CDR3: TGTGCCAGTAGTCCTACAGGTTACGAGCAGTACTTC. Translated, it gives CASSPTGYEQYF.

The rearrangement links TRBV6-5 to TRBJ1-1; possibly TRBD1 for D (5 bases). Germline values: CDR1 MNHEY, CDR2 SVGAGI. The germline V and J ends were trimmed by 5 bases and 1 base, with 11 bases remaining between them. The CDR3 consists of 14 residues. The CDR3 sequence is CASSQAGPNTEAFF. DNA of the CDR3: TGTGCCAGCAGTCAGGCGGGACCGAACACTGAAGCTTTCTTT.

The chain recombines TRBV2 with TRBJ2-1; no reliable D call. Trimming removed 8 bases from V and 0 bases from J, with 8 bases in between. Germline V gives CDR1 SNHLY, CDR2 FYNNEI. CDR3 length: 13 amino acids. In nucleotides, the CDR3 is TGTGCCAGCGGTGCGAGCTCCTACAATGAGCAGTTCTTC. It encodes CASGASSYNEQFF.

The gene calls are TRBV2 and TRBJ2-3; 13 bases agree with TRBD2. The ends lost 2 bases at V and 3 bases at J; junction bases unmatched: 2. Germline CDR1 reads SNHLY; CDR2 reads FYNNEI. The CDR3 is 16 amino acids. The CDR3 region has the DNA TGTGCCAGCAGTGAAAGACTAGCGGGGGGAACAGATACGCAGTATTTT. Its protein is CASSERLAGGTDTQYF. Using reference TRBV2 and TRBJ2-3 for the parts outside the CDR3, the full variable domain is EPEVTQTPSHQVTQMGQEVILRCVPISNHLYFYWYRQILGQKVEFLVSFYNNEISEKSEIFDDQFSVERPDGSNFTLKIRSTKLEDSAMYFCASSERLAGGTDTQYFGPGTRLTVL.